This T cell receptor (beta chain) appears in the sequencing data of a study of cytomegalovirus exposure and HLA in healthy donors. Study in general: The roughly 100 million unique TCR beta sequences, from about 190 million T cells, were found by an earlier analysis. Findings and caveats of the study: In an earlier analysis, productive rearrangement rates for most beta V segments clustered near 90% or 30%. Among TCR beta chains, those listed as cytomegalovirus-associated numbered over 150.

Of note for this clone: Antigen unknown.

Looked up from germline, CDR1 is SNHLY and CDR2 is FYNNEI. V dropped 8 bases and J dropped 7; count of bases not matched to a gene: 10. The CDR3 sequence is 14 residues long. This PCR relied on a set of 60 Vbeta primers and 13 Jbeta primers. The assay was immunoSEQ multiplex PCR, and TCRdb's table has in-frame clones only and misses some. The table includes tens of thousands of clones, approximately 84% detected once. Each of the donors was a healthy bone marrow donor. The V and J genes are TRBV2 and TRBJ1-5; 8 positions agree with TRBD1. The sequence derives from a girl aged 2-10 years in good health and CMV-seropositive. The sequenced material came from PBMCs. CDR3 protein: CASSPQGAGQPQHF. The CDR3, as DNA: TGTGCCAGCTCACCCCAGGGGGCAGGACAGCCCCAGCATTTT.